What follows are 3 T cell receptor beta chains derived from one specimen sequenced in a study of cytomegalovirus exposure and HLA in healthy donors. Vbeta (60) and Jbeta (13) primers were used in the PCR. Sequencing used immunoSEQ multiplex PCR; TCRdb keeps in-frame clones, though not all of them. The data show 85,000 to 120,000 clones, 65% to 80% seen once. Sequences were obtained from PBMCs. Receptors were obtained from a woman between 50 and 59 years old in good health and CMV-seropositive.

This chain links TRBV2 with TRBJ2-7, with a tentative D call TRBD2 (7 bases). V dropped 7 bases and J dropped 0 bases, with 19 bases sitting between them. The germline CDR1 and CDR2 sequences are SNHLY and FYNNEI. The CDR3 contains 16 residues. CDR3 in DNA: TGTGCCAGCATCATAAGGGGGGGCCCGAGCTCCTACGAGCAGTACTTC. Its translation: CASIIRGGPSSYEQYF.

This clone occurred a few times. CDR3 sequence reads: CASSQYRGDTEAFF. The CDR3 region has the DNA TGCGCCAGCAGTCAATACAGGGGGGACACTGAAGCTTTCTTT. The chain combines TRBV23-1 with TRBJ1-1, with 8 bases matching TRBD1. TRBV23-1 is an open reading frame, and its role is uncertain. The CDR3 loop spans 14 amino acids. Trimming removed 1 base from V and 3 bases from J; junction bases left unmatched: 1.

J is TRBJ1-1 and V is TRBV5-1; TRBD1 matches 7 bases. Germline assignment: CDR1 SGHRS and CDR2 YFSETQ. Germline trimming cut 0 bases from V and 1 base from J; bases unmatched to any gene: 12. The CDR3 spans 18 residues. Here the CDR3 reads CASSLGANTDRENTEAFF. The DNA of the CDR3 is TGCGCCAGCAGCTTGGGGGCTAACACCGACAGGGAGAACACTGAAGCTTTCTTT.